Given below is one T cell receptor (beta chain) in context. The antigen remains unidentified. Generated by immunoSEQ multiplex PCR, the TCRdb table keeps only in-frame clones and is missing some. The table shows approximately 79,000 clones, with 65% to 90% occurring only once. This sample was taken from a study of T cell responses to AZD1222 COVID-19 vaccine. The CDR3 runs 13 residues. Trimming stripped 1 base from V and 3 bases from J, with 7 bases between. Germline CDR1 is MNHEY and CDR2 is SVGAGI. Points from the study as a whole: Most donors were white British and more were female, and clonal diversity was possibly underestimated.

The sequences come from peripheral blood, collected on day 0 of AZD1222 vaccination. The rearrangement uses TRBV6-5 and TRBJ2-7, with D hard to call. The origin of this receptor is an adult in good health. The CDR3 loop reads CASSYWRNYEQYF. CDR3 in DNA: TGTGCCAGCAGTTACTGGCGGAACTACGAGCAGTACTTC.